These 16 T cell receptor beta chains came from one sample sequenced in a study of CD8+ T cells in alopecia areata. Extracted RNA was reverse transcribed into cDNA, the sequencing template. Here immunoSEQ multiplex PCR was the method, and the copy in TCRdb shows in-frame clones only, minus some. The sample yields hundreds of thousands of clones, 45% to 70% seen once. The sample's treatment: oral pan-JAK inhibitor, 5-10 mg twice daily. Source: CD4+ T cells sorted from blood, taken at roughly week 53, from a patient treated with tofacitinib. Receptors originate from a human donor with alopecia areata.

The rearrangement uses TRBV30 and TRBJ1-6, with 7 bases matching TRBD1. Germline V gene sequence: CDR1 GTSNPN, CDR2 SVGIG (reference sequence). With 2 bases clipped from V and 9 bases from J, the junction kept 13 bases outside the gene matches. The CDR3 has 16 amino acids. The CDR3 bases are TGTGCCTGGAGTTCCCCGTCGGCGACAGGGTCTTCACCCCTCCACTTT. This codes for CAWSSPSATGSSPLHF.

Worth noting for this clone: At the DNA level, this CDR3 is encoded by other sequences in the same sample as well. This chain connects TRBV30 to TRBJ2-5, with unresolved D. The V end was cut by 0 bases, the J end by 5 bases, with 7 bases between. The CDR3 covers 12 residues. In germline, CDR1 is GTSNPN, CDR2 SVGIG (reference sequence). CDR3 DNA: TGTGCCTGGAGTGTGCTAGGGGAGACCCAGTACTTC. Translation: CAWSVLGETQYF.

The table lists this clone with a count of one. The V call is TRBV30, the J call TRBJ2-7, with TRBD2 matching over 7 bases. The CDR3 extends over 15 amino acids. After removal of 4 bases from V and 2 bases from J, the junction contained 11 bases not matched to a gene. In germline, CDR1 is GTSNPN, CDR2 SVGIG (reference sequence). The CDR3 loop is CAWTVKAGRTYEQYF. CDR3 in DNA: TGTGCCTGGACCGTAAAAGCGGGACGGACCTACGAGCAGTACTTC.

The CDR3 region is CASSEALLGATDTQYF. The CDR3 nucleotides read TGTGCCAGCAGTGAAGCGCTTTTGGGCGCGACAGATACGCAGTATTTT. V and J are TRBV2 and TRBJ2-3; D not certain. The CDR3 runs 16 residues. Trimming took off 0 bases at V and 3 bases at J, with 13 bases between the two ends. Germline V gives CDR1 SNHLY, CDR2 FYNNEI.

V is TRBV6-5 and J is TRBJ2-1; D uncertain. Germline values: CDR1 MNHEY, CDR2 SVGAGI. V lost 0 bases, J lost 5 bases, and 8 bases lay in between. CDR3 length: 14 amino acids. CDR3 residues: CASSYSTVHNEQFF. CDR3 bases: TGTGCCAGCAGTTACTCAACAGTCCACAATGAGCAGTTCTTC.

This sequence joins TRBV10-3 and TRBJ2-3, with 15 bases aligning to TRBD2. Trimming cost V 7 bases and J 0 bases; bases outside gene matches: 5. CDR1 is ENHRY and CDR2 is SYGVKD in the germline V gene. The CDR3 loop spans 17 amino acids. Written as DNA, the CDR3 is TGTGCCATCACCGGGACTAGCGGGGGGCTGAGCACAGATACGCAGTATTTT. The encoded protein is CAITGTSGGLSTDTQYF.

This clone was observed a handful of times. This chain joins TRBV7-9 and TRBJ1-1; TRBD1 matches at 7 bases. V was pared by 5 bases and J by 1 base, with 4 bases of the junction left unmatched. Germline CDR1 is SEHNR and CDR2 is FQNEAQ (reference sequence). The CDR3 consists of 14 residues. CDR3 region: CASSDRDWNTEAFF. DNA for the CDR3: TGTGCCAGCAGCGACAGGGACTGGAACACTGAAGCTTTCTTT.

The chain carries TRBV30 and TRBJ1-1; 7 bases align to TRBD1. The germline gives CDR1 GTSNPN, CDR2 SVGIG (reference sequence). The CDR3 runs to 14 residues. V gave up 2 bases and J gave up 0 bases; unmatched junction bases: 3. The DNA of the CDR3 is TGTGCCTGGAGTAAGACAGGGTTGAACACTGAAGCTTTCTTT. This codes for CAWSKTGLNTEAFF. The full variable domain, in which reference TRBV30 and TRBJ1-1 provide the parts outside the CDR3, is SQTIHQWPATLVQPVGSPLSLECTVEGTSNPNLYWYRQAAGRGLQLLFYSVGIGQISSEVPQNLSASRPQDRQFILSSKKLLLSDSGFYLCAWSKTGLNTEAFFGQGTRLTVV.

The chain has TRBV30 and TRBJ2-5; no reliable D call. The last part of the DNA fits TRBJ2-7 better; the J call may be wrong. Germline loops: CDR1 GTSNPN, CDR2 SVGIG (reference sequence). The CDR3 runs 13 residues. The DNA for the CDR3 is TGTGCCTGGAAGTATGGCGTATCCTACGAGCAGTACTTC. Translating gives CAWKYGVSYEQYF.

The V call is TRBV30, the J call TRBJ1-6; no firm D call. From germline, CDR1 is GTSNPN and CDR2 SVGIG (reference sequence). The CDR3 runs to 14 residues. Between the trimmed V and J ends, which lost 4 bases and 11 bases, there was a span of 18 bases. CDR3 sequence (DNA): TGTGCCTGGAAAACCAAGTCCGCGTGGCCACCCCTCCACTTT. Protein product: CAWKTKSAWPPLHF.

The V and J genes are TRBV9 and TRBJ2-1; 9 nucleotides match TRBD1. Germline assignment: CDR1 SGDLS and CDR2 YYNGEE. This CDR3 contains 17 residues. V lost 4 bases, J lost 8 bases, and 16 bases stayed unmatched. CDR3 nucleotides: TGTGCCAGCAGCTTAGGAGCAAATCCGGGACAGGGAGATGAGCAGTTCTTC. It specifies CASSLGANPGQGDEQFF.

The CDR3 bases are TGCAGCGCCCCGGGAAGCTACACCGGGGAGCTGTTTTTT. It translates to CSAPGSYTGELFF. This chain uses TRBV29-1 with TRBJ2-2; D may be TRBD2 (5 bases). This CDR3 has 13 amino acids. V shed 7 bases and J shed 3 bases, with 12 bases lying between them. Germline CDR1 SQVTM, CDR2 ANQGSEA.

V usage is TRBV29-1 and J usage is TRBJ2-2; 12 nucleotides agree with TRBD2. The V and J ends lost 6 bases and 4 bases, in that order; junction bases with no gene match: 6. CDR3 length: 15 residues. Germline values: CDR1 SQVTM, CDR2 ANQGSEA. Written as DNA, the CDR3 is TGCAGCGTAGGGACTAGCGGGTTCGGCACCGGGGAGCTGTTTTTT. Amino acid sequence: CSVGTSGFGTGELFF.

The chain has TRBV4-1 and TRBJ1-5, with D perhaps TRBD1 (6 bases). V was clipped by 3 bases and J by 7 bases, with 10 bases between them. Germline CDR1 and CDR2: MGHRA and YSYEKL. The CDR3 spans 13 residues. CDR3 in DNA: TGCGCCAGCAGCCAGGCAGGGGAGCAGCCCCAGCATTTT. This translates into CASSQAGEQPQHF.

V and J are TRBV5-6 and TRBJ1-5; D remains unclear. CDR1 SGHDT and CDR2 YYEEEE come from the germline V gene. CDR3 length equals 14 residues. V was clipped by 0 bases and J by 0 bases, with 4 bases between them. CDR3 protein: CASSLASSNQPQHF. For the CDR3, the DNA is TGTGCCAGCAGCTTGGCGAGTAGCAATCAGCCCCAGCATTTT.

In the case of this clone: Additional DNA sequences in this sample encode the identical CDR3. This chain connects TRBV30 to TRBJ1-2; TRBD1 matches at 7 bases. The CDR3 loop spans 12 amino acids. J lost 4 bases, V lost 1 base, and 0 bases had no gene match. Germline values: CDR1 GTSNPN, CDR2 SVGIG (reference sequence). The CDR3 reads CAWSAGGYGYTF. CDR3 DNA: TGTGCCTGGAGTGCAGGGGGCTATGGCTACACCTTC. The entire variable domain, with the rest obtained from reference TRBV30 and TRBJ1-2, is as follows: SQTIHQWPATLVQPVGSPLSLECTVEGTSNPNLYWYRQAAGRGLQLLFYSVGIGQISSEVPQNLSASRPQDRQFILSSKKLLLSDSGFYLCAWSAGGYGYTFGSGTRLTVV.